These 22 T cell receptor beta chains share one sample of origin, sequenced in a study of lymphopenia after photon versus proton radiotherapy. The repertoire was sequenced with immunoSEQ multiplex PCR; TCRdb's copy has only in-frame clones and lacks some. The sample lists around 59,000 clones, approximately 88% seen once, with around 2.1% in the top ten. The specimen was peripheral blood, collected from a patient treated with proton-based radiotherapy. The receptor set was obtained from a man in his 60s with pancreatic cancer.

This sequence joins TRBV6-5 and TRBJ2-2; TRBD1 matches at 7 bases. The CDR3 covers 15 residues. The germline V gene has CDR1 MNHEY and CDR2 SVGAGI. With V trimmed by 0 bases and J by 7 bases, 5 bases remained unmatched. CDR3 in amino acids: CASSYSNRGHGELFF. In DNA form, the CDR3 reads TGTGCCAGCAGTTACTCGAATAGGGGGCACGGGGAGCTGTTTTTT.

The J gene is TRBJ1-3, the V gene TRBV4-1; the match to TRBD1 covers 8 bases. J lost 4 bases, V lost 3 bases, and 5 bases had no gene match. The CDR3 spans 15 residues. Germline loops: CDR1 MGHRA, CDR2 YSYEKL. For the CDR3, the DNA is TGCGCCAGCAGCCACCGGACAGGGTACGGAAACACCATATATTTT. It specifies CASSHRTGYGNTIYF.

Written as DNA, the CDR3 is TGCAGCGTTGACGCTGGGGAGACCCAGTACTTC. This sequence encodes CSVDAGETQYF. The V call is TRBV29-1, the J call TRBJ2-5; D is unclear. The germline V and J ends were trimmed by 3 bases and 5 bases, with 7 bases remaining between them. The CDR3 is made up of 11 amino acids. Germline CDR1 is SQVTM and CDR2 is ANQGSEA.

The chain links TRBV6-1 to TRBJ1-4; D might be TRBD1 (5 bases). The CDR3 is made up of 15 amino acids. V gave up 6 bases and J gave up 2 bases, with 13 bases separating them. Germline V gives CDR1 MNHNS, CDR2 SASEGT. CDR3 loop: CASRSPWDTNEKLFF. In nucleotides, the CDR3 is TGTGCCAGCAGGTCGCCCTGGGACACTAATGAAAAACTGTTTTTT.

The chain couples TRBV14 to TRBJ2-1; D is unresolved. Germline CDR1 SGHDN, CDR2 FVKESK. The CDR3 has 16 residues. V was cut by 0 bases and J by 0 bases, with 9 bases left in between. The CDR3 reads CASSQEKWSSYNEQFF. The DNA for the CDR3 is TGTGCCAGCAGCCAAGAGAAATGGAGCTCCTACAATGAGCAGTTCTTC.

The chain joins TRBV23-1 to TRBJ2-1; TRBD1 might be the D (5 bases). TRBV23-1 qualifies as an ORF whose function is uncertain. The CDR3 is 17 residues long. V lost 3 bases and J lost 5, with 20 bases in between. CDR3 sequence reads: CASSHGVGRLSDNEQFF. The CDR3 coding sequence is TGCGCCAGCAGTCATGGGGTGGGGCGCCTCTCGGACAATGAGCAGTTCTTC.

V usage is TRBV28 and J usage is TRBJ2-2, with a tentative D call TRBD2 (5 bases). CDR3 size: 15 residues. From germline, CDR1 is MDHEN and CDR2 SYDVKM. Between the trimmed V and J ends, which lost 5 bases and 6 bases, there was a span of 16 bases. The CDR3 nucleotides read TGTGCCAGCAGTCCCTGGGCAGAGGGTGCCGGGGAGCTGTTTTTT. This gives the protein CASSPWAEGAGELFF.

V and J are TRBV18 and TRBJ2-2; 7 bases match TRBD2. The CDR3 loop spans 15 amino acids. CDR1 is KGHSH, CDR2 LQKENI, per germline. V shed 2 bases and J 2 bases; nucleotides not matched to a gene: 2. The CDR3 DNA reads as TGTGCCAGCTCACCAGCGGGAGCAAACACCGGGGAGCTGTTTTTT. It translates to CASSPAGANTGELFF.

The chain joins TRBV27 to TRBJ2-7, with D maybe TRBD1 (6 bases). V shed 8 bases and J shed 5 bases, with 13 bases lying between them. CDR3 length: 12 amino acids. Germline CDR1 and CDR2: MNHEY and SMNVEV (reference sequence). The CDR3 is CASWTPGDEQYF. CDR3 sequence (DNA): TGTGCCAGCTGGACTCCAGGGGACGAGCAGTACTTC.

This chain joins TRBV5-1 and TRBJ2-2; D gene unclear. This CDR3 comprises 16 residues. Germline V lookup: CDR1 SGHRS, CDR2 YFSETQ. The ends were cut back, 4 bases at V and 0 bases at J, with 13 bases in the middle. In nucleotides, the CDR3 is TGCGCCAGCAGCGAAATGGCGAATTCGAACACCGGGGAGCTGTTTTTT. Translation gives CASSEMANSNTGELFF. The variable domain in full, with the rest retrieved from reference TRBV5-1 and TRBJ2-2, is KAGVTQTPRYLIKTRGQQVTLSCSPISGHRSVSWYQQTPGQGLQFLFEYFSETQRNKGNFPGRFSGRQFSNSRSEMNVSTLELGDSALYLCASSEMANSNTGELFFGEGSRLTVL.

The rearrangement links TRBV28 to TRBJ2-1; TRBD2 agrees at 13 bases. Per the germline V gene, CDR1 is MDHEN and CDR2 is SYDVKM. The CDR3 covers 16 residues. V shed 4 bases and J 7 bases; nucleotides not matched to a gene: 7. The chain's CDR3 is CASSSRGLAGVNEQFF. The CDR3 nucleotides are TGTGCCAGCAGTTCCCGCGGACTAGCGGGAGTAAATGAGCAGTTCTTC. Filled out from reference TRBV28 and TRBJ2-1, the complete variable domain reads DVKVTQSSRYLVKRTGEKVFLECVQDMDHENMFWYRQDPGLGLRLIYFSYDVKMKEKGDIPEGYSVSREKKERFSLILESASTNQTSMYLCASSSRGLAGVNEQFFGPGTRLTVL.

The chain recombines TRBV2 with TRBJ1-4; maybe TRBD1 (5 bases). Trimming shortened V by 6 bases and J by 5 bases, and 13 bases separated the two germline ends. The CDR3 covers 14 residues. Germline CDR1 reads SNHLY; CDR2 reads FYNNEI. The CDR3 nucleotides are TGTGCCAGCAGGGCTTATGCAGGGAATGAAAAACTGTTTTTT. This gives the protein CASRAYAGNEKLFF.

The rearrangement links TRBV18 to TRBJ2-6, with 9 nucleotides matching TRBD1. Trimming at V came to 5 bases and at J to 6 bases, leaving 8 bases not matched to a gene. Germline V gene lookup returns CDR1 KGHSH and CDR2 LQKENI. CDR3 length: 16 amino acids. The CDR3 region has the DNA TGTGCCAGCTCAACGGGACAGGGCTCATTGGCCAACGTCCTGACTTTC. Amino acid sequence: CASSTGQGSLANVLTF. Together with reference TRBV18 and TRBJ2-6, the CDR3 gives the full variable domain: NAGVMQNPRHLVRRRGQEARLRCSPMKGHSHVYWYRQLPEEGLKFMVYLQKENIIDESGMPKERFSAEFPKEGPSILRIQQVVRGDSAAYFCASSTGQGSLANVLTFGAGSRLTVL.

The rearrangement uses TRBV4-2 and TRBJ2-3; the D is unclear. Germline V CDR1 and CDR2: LGHNA, YNFKEQ. V lost 4 bases and J lost 6, with 11 bases in between. This CDR3 is built from 13 residues. CDR3 in DNA: TGTGCCAGCAGCCTGGAACGACGCGATACGCAGTATTTT. It yields the protein CASSLERRDTQYF.

The CDR3 sequence is CASSFPLAGTDTQYF. The CDR3 coding sequence is TGTGCCAGCAGTTTTCCCTTAGCGGGAACTGATACGCAGTATTTT. The V gene is TRBV28, the J gene TRBJ2-3; 8 nucleotides align to TRBD2. Germline CDR1 and CDR2: MDHEN and SYDVKM. Trimming at V came to 3 bases and at J to 6 bases, leaving 8 bases not matched to a gene. There are 15 residues in the CDR3.

This chain joins TRBV14 and TRBJ2-2; D is perhaps TRBD1 (5 bases). This CDR3 contains 14 residues. Between the trimmed V and J ends, which lost 10 bases and 3 bases, there was a span of 15 bases. Looked up from germline, CDR1 is SGHDN and CDR2 is FVKESK. CDR3 region: CATATGSHTGELFF. The CDR3 coding sequence is TGTGCCACCGCAACAGGATCGCACACCGGGGAGCTGTTTTTT.

This clone came up once. The chain uses TRBV28 and TRBJ1-4; perhaps TRBD1 as D (5 bases). The length of the CDR3 is 16 residues. Trimming pared 1 base from V and 0 bases from J, leaving 9 bases between. In germline, CDR1 is MDHEN, CDR2 SYDVKM. The CDR3 region is CASSLYGAATNEKLFF. The CDR3 DNA reads as TGTGCCAGCAGTTTATACGGGGCTGCAACTAATGAAAAACTGTTTTTT.

The rearrangement links TRBV18 to TRBJ2-3, with 9 bases fitting TRBD1. This CDR3 region has 14 residues. J lost 3 bases, V lost 5 bases, and 3 bases had no gene match. Germline CDR1 and CDR2: KGHSH and LQKENI. The DNA for the CDR3 is TGTGCCAGCTCAATGACAGGGGGGACAGATACGCAGTATTTT. Amino acids: CASSMTGGTDTQYF.

J is TRBJ2-6 and V is TRBV6-4; no reliable D call. In germline, CDR1 is MRHNA, CDR2 SNTAGT. V was cut by 4 bases and J by 3 bases, with 13 bases left in between. This CDR3 spans 16 amino acids. The CDR3: CASSASHFGGANVLTF. The CDR3, as DNA: TGTGCCAGCAGTGCCTCCCATTTTGGTGGGGCCAACGTCCTGACTTTC.

The rearrangement uses TRBV5-1 and TRBJ2-1, with unresolved D. Trimming removed 1 base from V and 6 bases from J, with 5 bases in between. Germline CDR1 SGHRS, CDR2 YFSETQ. The CDR3 is made up of 12 amino acids. The CDR3 bases are TGCGCCAGCAGCTTGCCGTCCAATGAGCAGTTCTTC. Amino acid sequence: CASSLPSNEQFF.

This rearrangement joins TRBV5-8 to TRBJ2-7; 8 bases agree with TRBD2. With V trimmed by 5 bases and J by 1 base, 5 bases remained unmatched. Germline V gene data show CDR1 as SGHTS and CDR2 as YDEGEE. The CDR3 spans 14 residues. For the CDR3, the DNA is TGTGCCAGCAGGTACGTAGCGGGATCCTACGAGCAGTACTTC. Translating gives CASRYVAGSYEQYF.

The chain recombines TRBV18 with TRBJ2-1; D uncertain. This CDR3 has 17 amino acids. CDR1 and CDR2 (germline): KGHSH, LQKENI. The V gene lost 1 base and the J gene lost 7 bases, with 20 bases spanning the gap. The CDR3 nucleotides are TGTGCCAGCTCACCACAAGCGCAGGTTTTGCATATGAATGAGCAGTTCTTC. It translates to CASSPQAQVLHMNEQFF.